One sample yielded the 23 T cell receptor beta chains listed below, sequenced in a study of blood T cell repertoires in COVID-19. Repertoires were generated with immunoSEQ multiplex PCR, while TCRdb's copy carries only in-frame clones and drops some. The sample holds 110,000 to 150,000 clones; roughly four fifths are singletons and the top ten take roughly 10%. The sample taken for sequencing was peripheral blood. Receptors were obtained from an elderly woman in a cohort sampled during active or convalescent COVID-19.

The rearrangement uses TRBV15 and TRBJ1-6; possibly TRBD1 for D (6 bases). CDR3 length equals 15 residues. Deletions cut 0 bases from V and 9 bases from J, with 12 bases between. The germline V gene encodes CDR1 LNHNV and CDR2 YYDKDF (reference sequence). DNA of the CDR3: TGTGCCACCAGCAGAGATCCTCAGGGGTCTTCACCCCTCCACTTT. Encoded protein: CATSRDPQGSSPLHF. Full variable domain (outside the CDR3, taken from reference TRBV15 and TRBJ1-6): DAMVIQNPRYQVTQFGKPVTLSCSQTLNHNVMYWYQQKSSQAPKLLFHYYDKDFNNEADTPDNFQSRRPNTSFCFLDIRSPGLGDTAMYLCATSRDPQGSSPLHFGNGTRLTVT.

V is TRBV6-5 and J is TRBJ2-3, with 8 bases aligning to TRBD1. From germline, CDR1 is MNHEY and CDR2 SVGAGI. V was pared by 6 bases and J by 1 base, with 6 bases of the junction left unmatched. The CDR3 length is 15 residues. CDR3 nucleotide sequence: TGTGCCAGCAGAACAAACAGGGGGGGCACAGATACGCAGTATTTT. Protein: CASRTNRGGTDTQYF.

The rearrangement links TRBV5-6 to TRBJ1-2; TRBD1 matches 8 bases. The CDR3 contains 16 residues. The junction had 11 bases not matched to a gene; V was cut back by 0 bases and J by 7 bases. Germline V gives CDR1 SGHDT, CDR2 YYEEEE. The CDR3 protein is CASSLGSAGGEGGYTF. The CDR3 DNA reads TGTGCCAGCAGCTTGGGGTCGGCAGGGGGCGAAGGTGGCTACACCTTC.

The chain's CDR3 is CASSFRGESPLHF. The CDR3 region has the DNA TGTGCCAGCAGTTTCAGGGGCGAATCACCCCTCCACTTT. V is TRBV27 and J is TRBJ1-6; tentatively, D is TRBD1 (6 bases). Germline values: CDR1 MNHEY, CDR2 SMNVEV (reference sequence). The V gene lost 3 bases and the J gene lost 10 bases, with 10 bases spanning the gap. CDR3 length equals 13 residues.

The V call is TRBV24-1, the J call TRBJ1-2; D uncertain. With 4 bases removed from V and 1 base from J, the gap between germline ends came to 6 bases. CDR1 is KGHDR, CDR2 SFDVKD, per germline. This CDR3 has 13 amino acids. The CDR3 region is CATSDSFNYGYTF. The CDR3 DNA follows: TGTGCCACCAGTGACTCGTTTAACTATGGCTACACCTTC.

The chain recombines TRBV10-3 with TRBJ1-2, with unresolved D. Deletions cut 10 bases from V and 2 bases from J, with 14 bases between. The CDR3 runs to 13 residues. CDR1 is ENHRY and CDR2 is SYGVKD in the germline V gene. CDR3 sequence: CATHTSQNYGYTF. CDR3 in DNA: TGTGCCACACATACTAGCCAAAACTATGGCTACACCTTC.

The CDR3 coding sequence is TGTGCCATCAGTTCGACAGGGGTAGAAGGCTACACCTTC. Its translation: CAISSTGVEGYTF. V usage is TRBV10-3 and J usage is TRBJ1-2, with 8 bases lining up with TRBD1. Germline V CDR1 and CDR2: ENHRY, SYGVKD. CDR3 length equals 13 residues. Unmatched junction bases numbered 7, after V lost 5 bases and J lost 8 bases.

The chain links TRBV7-9 to TRBJ1-1, with a tentative D call TRBD1 (5 bases). Between the trimmed V and J ends, which lost 1 base and 1 base, there was a span of 7 bases. Germline V gene lookup returns CDR1 SEHNR and CDR2 FQNEAQ (reference sequence). The CDR3 runs to 14 residues. The CDR3 DNA sequence: TGTGCCAGCAGCTTAGGGCAGGGGAACACTGAAGCTTTCTTT. Its protein is CASSLGQGNTEAFF. The entire variable domain, with the rest obtained from reference TRBV7-9 and TRBJ1-1, is as follows: DTGVSQNPRHKITKRGQNVTFRCDPISEHNRLYWYRQTLGQGPEFLTYFQNEAQLEKSRLLSDRFSAERPKGSFSTLEIQRTEQGDSAMYLCASSLGQGNTEAFFGQGTRLTVV.

The rearrangement links TRBV19 to TRBJ1-1, with D tentatively TRBD1 (5 bases). The CDR3 is 17 amino acids. Trimming shortened V by 4 bases and J by 0 bases, and 18 bases separated the two germline ends. The germline gives CDR1 LNHDA, CDR2 SQIVND (reference sequence). The chain's CDR3 is CASSSRTRGTMNTEAFF. The CDR3 nucleotides read TGTGCCAGTAGTAGTAGGACAAGGGGCACCATGAACACTGAAGCTTTCTTT.

This rearrangement joins TRBV30 to TRBJ2-3; TRBD2 aligns across 12 bases. With V trimmed by 6 bases and J by 8 bases, 3 bases remained unmatched. This CDR3 spans 12 amino acids. Germline values: CDR1 GTSNPN, CDR2 SVGIG (reference sequence). In DNA form, the CDR3 reads TGTGCCTGTCCGGGACTAGCGGGTACGCAGTATTTT. Its translation: CACPGLAGTQYF. The whole variable domain, remainder taken from reference TRBV30 and TRBJ2-3, is SQTIHQWPATLVQPVGSPLSLECTVEGTSNPNLYWYRQAAGRGLQLLFYSVGIGQISSEVPQNLSASRPQDRQFILSSKKLLLSDSGFYLCACPGLAGTQYFGPGTRLTVL.

The V and J genes are TRBV10-1 and TRBJ2-7; D remains unclear. The germline V gene encodes CDR1 WNHNN and CDR2 SYGVQD (reference sequence). V dropped 2 bases and J dropped 0 bases, with 11 bases sitting between them. CDR3 length: 15 amino acids. This CDR3 is CASSENERSSYEQYV. The CDR3 coding sequence is TGCGCCAGCAGTGAGAACGAGAGGAGCTCCTACGAGCAGTACGTC.

This chain links TRBV7-9 with TRBJ1-2; D unclear. This CDR3 contains 15 residues. V gave up 1 base and J gave up 0 bases, with 9 bases separating them. Germline assignment: CDR1 SEHNR and CDR2 FQNEAQ (reference sequence). For the CDR3, the DNA is TGTGCCAGCAGCTTAGGTGGAGATTCTAACTATGGCTACACCTTC. Residues: CASSLGGDSNYGYTF.

This clone was recorded a few times. The chain is built from TRBV6-1 and TRBJ1-4; TRBD1 might be the D (5 bases). Germline values: CDR1 MNHNS, CDR2 SASEGT. V lost 7 bases, J lost 0 bases, and 9 bases lay in between. The CDR3 totals 14 residues. The CDR3 spells CASIPGSTNEKLFF. The CDR3 DNA follows: TGTGCCAGCATTCCAGGGTCAACTAATGAAAAACTGTTTTTT.

This chain joins TRBV7-2 and TRBJ1-6, with 9 bases fitting TRBD1. CDR3 length equals 15 residues. Germline V CDR1 and CDR2: SGHTA, FQGNSA. J was trimmed by 9 bases and V by 3 bases; bases with no gene match: 6. CDR3 sequence reads: CASSFRTGEGSPLHF. CDR3 nucleotide sequence: TGTGCCAGCAGCTTTCGGACAGGGGAGGGTTCACCCCTCCACTTT.

The chain carries TRBV19 and TRBJ2-3, with no clear D. This CDR3 spans 15 amino acids. Per germline, CDR1 LNHDA and CDR2 SQIVND (reference sequence). Trimming pared 1 base from V and 2 bases from J, leaving 10 bases between. The CDR3 sequence: CASSIGSPTTDTQYF. Written as DNA, the CDR3 is TGTGCCAGTAGTATAGGGTCACCTACCACAGATACGCAGTATTTT.

Here the CDR3 reads CASSIDFGQDYEQYF. DNA for the CDR3: TGTGCCAGTAGTATAGATTTCGGACAGGACTACGAGCAGTACTTC. The chain combines TRBV19 with TRBJ2-7, with 7 bases lining up with TRBD1. The junction had 5 bases not matched to a gene; V was cut back by 0 bases and J by 3 bases. This CDR3 contains 15 residues. Per germline, CDR1 LNHDA and CDR2 SQIVND (reference sequence).

The V gene is TRBV5-1, the J gene TRBJ2-6; D is ambiguous. The V gene lost 1 base and the J gene lost 4 bases, with 6 bases spanning the gap. Germline V lookup: CDR1 SGHRS, CDR2 YFSETQ. There are 14 residues in the CDR3. CDR3 bases: TGCGCCAGCAGCTTGATTTTAGGGGCCAACGTCCTGACTTTC. Amino acid sequence: CASSLILGANVLTF.

V gene TRBV9 combines with J gene TRBJ2-5; 8 bases are shared with TRBD2. V shed 3 bases and J 5 bases; nucleotides not matched to a gene: 9. Germline V gene sequence: CDR1 SGDLS, CDR2 YYNGEE. The CDR3 contains 15 residues. CDR3 DNA: TGTGCCAGCAGCGCCCTCGGGGGGGTTCGGGAGACCCAGTACTTC. Residues: CASSALGGVRETQYF.

This chain links TRBV5-1 with TRBJ2-3, with 14 bases lining up with TRBD2. With V trimmed by 4 bases and J by 3 bases, 4 bases remained unmatched. CDR3 size: 16 residues. Germline-derived CDR1 and CDR2 are SGHRS and YFSETQ. The CDR3 sequence: CASSSGTSGGTDTQYF. The CDR3 DNA is TGCGCCAGCAGCAGCGGGACTAGCGGGGGTACAGATACGCAGTATTTT. The full variable domain, its missing parts supplied by reference TRBV5-1 and TRBJ2-3, is KAGVTQTPRYLIKTRGQQVTLSCSPISGHRSVSWYQQTPGQGLQFLFEYFSETQRNKGNFPGRFSGRQFSNSRSEMNVSTLELGDSALYLCASSSGTSGGTDTQYFGPGTRLTVL.

This clone was found a few times. CDR3: CASSSIRGLRNEQFF. The CDR3 nucleotides are TGTGCCAGCAGCTCAATCAGGGGGCTGCGGAATGAGCAGTTCTTC. V is TRBV11-2 and J is TRBJ2-1, with 8 bases that match TRBD1. V lost 4 bases and J lost 7; bases outside the gene matches: 9. Looked up from germline, CDR1 is SGHAT and CDR2 is FQNNGV. This CDR3 spans 15 amino acids.

The chain has TRBV5-1 and TRBJ2-1; TRBD1 aligns across 10 bases. V shed 4 bases, J shed 0 bases, and the junction held 4 bases outside the gene matches. This CDR3 is built from 16 residues. Per germline, CDR1 SGHRS and CDR2 YFSETQ. CDR3 sequence reads: CASSKRTGGSYNEQFF. For the CDR3, the DNA is TGCGCCAGCAGCAAAAGGACAGGGGGCTCCTACAATGAGCAGTTCTTC.

The V call is TRBV7-2, the J call TRBJ2-1; the D is unclear. Germline CDR1 SGHTA, CDR2 FQGNSA. This CDR3 has 13 amino acids. Trimming pared 1 base from V and 2 bases from J, leaving 3 bases between. The CDR3 loop reads CASSLDTYNEQFF. The CDR3 DNA follows: TGTGCCAGCAGCTTAGATACCTACAATGAGCAGTTCTTC.

In this sample, this clone turned up once. This CDR3 reads CASRGTGTYGYTF. The CDR3 DNA sequence: TGTGCCAGTAGGGGGACAGGGACTTATGGCTACACCTTC. The chain is built from TRBV19 and TRBJ1-2; TRBD1 aligns across 9 bases. CDR3 length: 13 amino acids. The trim removed 6 bases at V and 5 bases at J, leaving 4 bases unmatched. CDR1 and CDR2 from the germline V gene are LNHDA and SQIVND (reference sequence).